This TCR beta chain was identified in a study of post-analysis software for immune sequencing data. Study overall: Patients with relapsing-remitting, secondary progressive and progressive-relapsing multiple sclerosis courses were all represented. Findings and caveats of the study: When the samples were clustered directly with F measure, those that had been prepared in the same batch showed strong co-clustering. Patients had higher frequencies than controls of roughly 5 TRBV segments, including TRBV5-6, TRBV5-1 and TRBV20-1. Significantly lower normalized Chao1 diversity was found in patients with multiple sclerosis relative to controls.

The library was made from cDNA and included unique molecular identifiers. From about 0.98 to 11 million T cells, around 500,000 cDNA molecules were obtained. TCRdb called the PCR reads again in MiXCR, with one record for every CDR3 protein. The sample lists 350,000 to 500,000 distinct CDR3 sequences, approximately 39% occurring once. This CDR3 region has 13 residues. The germline V gene has CDR1 KGHDR and CDR2 SFDVKD. Trimming stripped 2 bases from V and 3 bases from J, with 7 bases between. For this clonotype: Its antigen remains unknown.

Sequenced material: blood. The rearrangement uses TRBV24-1 and TRBJ2-7, with no clear D. This TCR was recovered from a girl aged 2 to 10 with multiple sclerosis. This CDR3 is CATSDSVSYEQYF. The CDR3 nucleotides are TGTGCCACCAGTGATTCCGTCAGCTACGAGCAGTACTTC.